These 32 T cell receptor beta chains came from one sample sequenced in a study of T cell repertoires in cytomegalovirus infection. What these receptors recognize is not known. TCRdb re-called the reads through MiXCR, storing one row per CDR3 protein. The data show 300,000 to 400,000 distinct CDR3 sequences, with about 25% seen just once and about an eighth held by the top ten. Sequenced here: cultured PBMCs, sampled from culture after CMV antigen stimulation. These receptors were collected from a human donor in good health (CMV status not recorded). Some clones in this sample may be carry-over from other donors' samples.

This clonotype occurred many times. The chain carries TRBV6-2 or TRBV6-3 and TRBJ2-4, with a tentative D call TRBD2 (6 bases). V was pared by 0 bases and J by 7 bases, with 22 bases between. Germline CDR1 is MNHEY and CDR2 is SVGEGT. The CDR3 runs to 18 residues. The CDR3 protein is CASSYSPGGDPWRNIQYF. As DNA, the CDR3 is TGTGCCAGCAGTTACTCTCCCGGCGGGGATCCGTGGCGGAACATTCAGTACTTC.

This sequence joins TRBV19 and TRBJ2-2; TRBD1 aligns across 8 bases. The junction had 6 bases not matched to a gene; V was cut back by 2 bases and J by 7 bases. Germline V lookup: CDR1 LNHDA, CDR2 SQIVND (reference sequence). The CDR3 spans 15 residues. CDR3 DNA: TGTGCCAGTAGTATACGGACAGGGTTTCTCGGGGAGCTGTTTTTT. Protein product: CASSIRTGFLGELFF.

The V call is TRBV4-1, the J call TRBJ2-1; either TRBD1 or TRBD2 may fit D (5 bases each). Germline CDR1 is MGHRA and CDR2 is YSYEKL. There are 15 residues in the CDR3. Trimming removed 2 bases at V and 5 bases at J, with 13 bases between. The CDR3 is CASSQLGTADNEQFF. CDR3 bases: TGCGCCAGCAGCCAATTAGGGACGGCCGACAATGAGCAGTTCTTC.

The V and J genes are TRBV30 and TRBJ1-6; 7 nucleotides align to TRBD1. The CDR3 is 15 amino acids. With V trimmed by 7 bases and J by 4 bases, 10 bases remained unmatched. The germline V gene encodes CDR1 GTSNPN and CDR2 SVGIG (reference sequence). The CDR3 nucleotides are TGTGCCTCTACGCTAGCGGGACAGTATAATTCACCCCTCCACTTT. Protein sequence: CASTLAGQYNSPLHF.

This clonotype was recorded a few times. The rearrangement links TRBV20-1 to TRBJ1-1; perhaps TRBD1 as D (6 bases). This CDR3 comprises 13 residues. V was shortened by 1 base and J by 0 bases, with 6 bases between the two germline ends. Per germline, CDR1 DFQATT and CDR2 SNEGSKA (reference sequence). The CDR3 nucleotides read TGCAGTGCTAGAGGACAGGTGAACACTGAAGCTTTCTTT. Translation gives CSARGQVNTEAFF.

This clonotype has more than one count but fewer than ten. This chain joins TRBV12-3 or TRBV12-4 and TRBJ2-1; 8 bases are a match to TRBD2. CDR3 length: 17 amino acids. The V and J ends lost 1 base and 5 bases, in that order; junction bases with no gene match: 10. The CDR3 region has the DNA TGTGCCAGCAGTTTAGATTCTAGCGGGTTTATGGACAATGAGCAGTTCTTC. The encoded protein is CASSLDSSGFMDNEQFF.

This chain joins TRBV18 and TRBJ2-5, with TRBD2 matching 9 bases. The length of the CDR3 is 16 residues. CDR1 and CDR2 (germline): KGHSH, LQKENI. V was pared by 1 base and J by 5 bases, with 8 bases of the junction left unmatched. The CDR3 DNA reads TGTGCCAGCTCACCACTATTGACTAGCGGCCGGGAGACCCAGTACTTC. This sequence encodes CASSPLLTSGRETQYF.

The V and J genes are TRBV7-9 and TRBJ1-1; 8 bases fit TRBD1. V gave up 3 bases and J gave up 9 bases; unmatched junction bases: 9. Per germline, CDR1 SEHNR and CDR2 FQNEAQ (reference sequence). The length of the CDR3 is 14 residues. The CDR3 DNA sequence: TGTGCCAGCAGCTTGGGGGACAGGACAGCCAAAGCTTTCTTT. It specifies CASSLGDRTAKAFF.

The chain carries TRBV6-6 and TRBJ1-2; 8 bases line up with TRBD1. J lost 2 bases, V lost 7 bases, and 6 bases had no gene match. The CDR3 is made up of 14 amino acids. Germline V gene sequence: CDR1 MNHNY, CDR2 SVGAGI (reference sequence). CDR3 DNA sequence: TGTGCCAGCACTAGAAGGGACAGGAACTATGGCTACACCTTC. Its translation is CASTRRDRNYGYTF.

This clonotype was seen only a few times. The V call is TRBV5-6, the J call TRBJ2-3; D unresolved. CDR1 SGHDT and CDR2 YYEEEE come from the germline V gene. The CDR3 totals 16 residues. V gave up 1 base and J gave up 1 base, with 13 bases separating them. The CDR3 loop is CASSLRGTRRTDTQYF. The DNA of the CDR3 is TGTGCCAGCAGCTTGAGAGGCACACGACGCACAGATACGCAGTATTTT.

In its sample, this clonotype was seen a few times. The genes are TRBV12-3 or TRBV12-4 and TRBJ1-3, with D unclear. The V gene lost 10 bases and the J gene lost 1 base, with 8 bases spanning the gap. The CDR3 contains 12 residues. The DNA for the CDR3 is TGTGCCACCGCGGTATCTGGAAACACCATATATTTT. Residues: CATAVSGNTIYF.

The J gene is TRBJ2-1, the V gene TRBV7-9, with 9 bases lining up with TRBD1. The J segment lost 7 bases and the V segment lost 4 bases, leaving 14 bases of the junction unmatched. The CDR3 has 17 amino acids. Per the germline V gene, CDR1 is SEHNR and CDR2 is FQNEAQ (reference sequence). The CDR3 reads CASSSSVPQGAGNEQFF. DNA of the CDR3: TGTGCCAGCAGCTCTTCGGTTCCACAGGGGGCAGGGAATGAGCAGTTCTTC.

This clonotype came up many times. The chain is built from TRBV7-2 and TRBJ2-3; TRBD2 is a possible D gene (6 bases). Germline-derived CDR1 and CDR2 are SGHTA and FQGNSA. The ends were cut back, 4 bases at V and 4 bases at J, with 15 bases in the middle. This CDR3 region has 15 residues. The CDR3 region is CASSSRGFSADTQYF. In nucleotides, the CDR3 is TGTGCCAGCAGCTCTCGGGGGTTTAGCGCAGATACGCAGTATTTT.

This clonotype has a count of ten or more. The genes are TRBV7-2 and TRBJ2-7; 9 bases align to TRBD1. V gave up 2 bases and J gave up 5 bases; unmatched junction bases: 4. This CDR3 comprises 14 residues. In germline, CDR1 is SGHTA, CDR2 FQGNSA. The CDR3, as DNA: TGTGCCAGCAGCTTATTTACAGGGGGCAACGAGCAGTACTTC. It codes for CASSLFTGGNEQYF. Looking up the rest from reference TRBV7-2 and TRBJ2-7 gives the full variable domain: GAGVSQSPSNKVTEKGKDVELRCDPISGHTALYWYRQSLGQGLEFLIYFQGNSAPDKSGLPSDRFSAERTGGSVSTLTIQRTQQEDSAVYLCASSLFTGGNEQYFGPGTRLTVT.

This clonotype has more than one count but fewer than ten. The CDR3 is CASSLARDRSYEQYF. Written as DNA, the CDR3 is TGTGCCAGCAGCTTAGCCCGGGACAGGTCCTACGAGCAGTACTTC. The J gene is TRBJ2-7, the V gene TRBV7-2; 8 bases are shared with TRBD1. Germline CDR1 and CDR2: SGHTA and FQGNSA. The V gene end was trimmed by 0 bases and the J gene end by 1 base; junction bases not matched to a gene: 2. The CDR3 runs 15 residues.

The chain employs TRBV19 and TRBJ2-7, with TRBD1 matching over 10 bases. V was pared by 5 bases and J by 4 bases, with 8 bases of the junction left unmatched. Looked up from germline, CDR1 is LNHDA and CDR2 is SQIVND (reference sequence). The CDR3 loop spans 15 amino acids. In DNA, the CDR3 is TGTGCCAGTAGTCTTCGGACAGGGGGTATTTACGAGCAGTACGTC. Its protein product is CASSLRTGGIYEQYV.

This clonotype has just a few counts. This chain connects TRBV20-1 to TRBJ2-7; 7 positions match TRBD2. CDR1 and CDR2 (germline): DFQATT, SNEGSKA (reference sequence). CDR3 size: 14 residues. The V gene end was trimmed by 3 bases and the J gene end by 3 bases; junction bases not matched to a gene: 8. CDR3 in DNA: TGCAGTGCTAGCAGGGCTAGCGGCGGCTACGAGCAGTACTTC. Protein sequence: CSASRASGGYEQYF.

About this clonotype itself: A much larger clone differs from this one at a single base, so this may be a read error. The chain recombines TRBV7-9 with TRBJ1-1, with 9 positions matching TRBD1. CDR3 length: 15 residues. Germline V gives CDR1 SEHNR, CDR2 FQNEAQ (reference sequence). DNA for the CDR3: TGTGCCTGCAGCCGAACGGGACAGGGGAACACTGAAGCTTTCTTT. It encodes CACSRTGQGNTEAFF.

The V gene is TRBV9, the J gene TRBJ2-3; no clear D gene. V was cut by 2 bases and J by 0 bases, with 4 bases left in between. The CDR3 sequence is 13 residues long. The germline gives CDR1 SGDLS, CDR2 YYNGEE. As DNA, the CDR3 is TGTGCCAGCAGCGTTGGGAGCACAGATACGCAGTATTTT. This codes for CASSVGSTDTQYF.

This clonotype was recorded a few times. V is TRBV30 and J is TRBJ2-7, with D uncertain. CDR1 and CDR2 (germline): GTSNPN, SVGIG (reference sequence). There are 13 residues in the CDR3. The V end was cut by 5 bases, the J end by 2 bases, with 13 bases between. The CDR3 reads CAWDIGSPYEQYF. Written as DNA, the CDR3 is TGTGCCTGGGACATAGGTTCCCCCTACGAGCAGTACTTC.

This clonotype was counted a single time. The chain links TRBV6-1 to TRBJ2-1; 8 bases line up with TRBD1. The V gene end was trimmed by 8 bases and the J gene end by 3 bases; junction bases not matched to a gene: 15. Germline V lookup: CDR1 MNHNS, CDR2 SASEGT. This CDR3 contains 17 residues. In nucleotides, the CDR3 is TGTGCCAGCGGTTCTATCGGACAGGGCAAGGACTACAATGAGCAGTTCTTC. This codes for CASGSIGQGKDYNEQFF.

The chain uses TRBV5-1 and TRBJ2-7; 8 nucleotides match TRBD2. CDR1 and CDR2 from the germline V gene are SGHRS and YFSETQ. The CDR3 covers 17 residues. The junction had 13 bases not matched to a gene; V was cut back by 2 bases and J by 3 bases. The chain's CDR3 is CASSFDASGLSGYEQYF. The CDR3 DNA reads TGCGCCAGCAGCTTCGATGCTAGCGGGCTATCAGGCTACGAGCAGTACTTC.

This clonotype was observed at least ten times. The V call is TRBV7-2, the J call TRBJ2-1; 9 positions agree with TRBD2. Germline lookup yields CDR1 SGHTA and CDR2 FQGNSA. This CDR3 region has 15 residues. With 1 base clipped from V and 4 bases from J, the junction kept 2 bases outside the gene matches. DNA for the CDR3: TGTGCCAGCAGCTTAGAGGCGGGAGGGTACAATGAGCAGTTCTTC. This gives the protein CASSLEAGGYNEQFF.

Ten or more counts support this clonotype. This rearrangement joins TRBV7-2 to TRBJ2-2; D gene unclear. Trimming removed 4 bases from V and 3 bases from J, with 9 bases in between. The CDR3 runs to 14 residues. Germline values: CDR1 SGHTA, CDR2 FQGNSA. The CDR3 loop reads CASSSTIYTGELFF. Written as DNA, the CDR3 is TGTGCCAGCAGCTCGACCATTTACACCGGGGAGCTGTTTTTT. Drawing the rest from reference TRBV7-2 and TRBJ2-2, the complete variable domain is GAGVSQSPSNKVTEKGKDVELRCDPISGHTALYWYRQSLGQGLEFLIYFQGNSAPDKSGLPSDRFSAERTGGSVSTLTIQRTQQEDSAVYLCASSSTIYTGELFFGEGSRLTVL.

The V call is TRBV10-2, the J call TRBJ2-3; D is tentatively TRBD1 or TRBD2 (5 bases each). Germline lookup yields CDR1 WSHSY and CDR2 SAAADI. The CDR3 totals 15 residues. The germline V and J ends were trimmed by 2 bases and 2 bases, with 11 bases remaining between them. CDR3 in amino acids: CASSEAGTFTDTQYF. The CDR3 nucleotides are TGCGCCAGCAGTGAGGCCGGGACCTTCACAGATACGCAGTATTTT.

The J gene is TRBJ1-6, the V gene TRBV19, with TRBD1 identical over 11 bases. Germline CDR1 LNHDA, CDR2 SQIVND (reference sequence). The CDR3 has 17 residues. V shed 3 bases, J shed 9 bases, and the junction held 10 bases outside the gene matches. For the CDR3, the DNA is TGTGCCAGTAGTATTCGCAGTCCGGGACAGGGGGTTTCACCCCTCCACTTT. It yields the protein CASSIRSPGQGVSPLHF.

This clonotype was recorded many times. The CDR3 region has the DNA TGTGCCAGCAGCTTTAACGTCGGGAGTGAAGCTTTCTTT. This codes for CASSFNVGSEAFF. J is TRBJ1-1 and V is TRBV14, with D uncertain. Trimming shortened V by 5 bases and J by 7 bases, and 14 bases separated the two germline ends. Looked up from germline, CDR1 is SGHDN and CDR2 is FVKESK. The CDR3 runs 13 residues.

In its sample, this clonotype was seen many times. The V gene is TRBV7-9, the J gene TRBJ2-7; D may be TRBD1 or TRBD2 (5 bases each). Trimming took off 3 bases at V and 0 bases at J, with 12 bases between the two ends. The CDR3 contains 15 residues. In germline, CDR1 is SEHNR, CDR2 FQNEAQ (reference sequence). CDR3 DNA: TGTGCCAGCAGCTTGGTGTCGGGGACCTCCTACGAGCAGTACTTC. Protein sequence: CASSLVSGTSYEQYF. Full variable domain (remainder filled in from reference TRBV7-9 and TRBJ2-7): DTGVSQNPRHKITKRGQNVTFRCDPISEHNRLYWYRQTLGQGPEFLTYFQNEAQLEKSRLLSDRFSAERPKGSFSTLEIQRTEQGDSAMYLCASSLVSGTSYEQYFGPGTRLTVT.

The gene calls are TRBV4-1 and TRBJ2-3; D uncertain. CDR3 length: 13 amino acids. The V end lost 1 base, the J end lost 8 bases, and 10 bases lay between the germline ends. CDR1 MGHRA and CDR2 YSYEKL come from the germline V gene. Here the CDR3 reads CASSQVNSPTQYF. The CDR3 nucleotides read TGCGCCAGCAGCCAAGTAAATAGCCCTACGCAGTATTTT.

Ten or more counts support this clonotype. The chain joins TRBV6-2 or TRBV6-3 to TRBJ2-1, with TRBD2 matching over 8 bases. J was trimmed by 7 bases and V by 0 bases; bases with no gene match: 17. The CDR3 consists of 19 residues. Looked up from germline, CDR1 is MNHEY and CDR2 is SVGEGT. The CDR3 reads CASSYSGTRSGSRWNEQFF. CDR3 nucleotide sequence: TGTGCCAGCAGTTACTCGGGGACCAGAAGCGGGAGTAGATGGAATGAGCAGTTCTTC.

The V gene is TRBV28, the J gene TRBJ2-7; 11 bases align to TRBD1. Germline assignment: CDR1 MDHEN and CDR2 SYDVKM. V gave up 4 bases and J gave up 2 bases; unmatched junction bases: 10. The CDR3 runs 17 residues. Written as DNA, the CDR3 is TGTGCCAGCAGTTGGACAGGGGGCGCGAGGTTCCCCTACGAGCAGTACTTC. Protein product: CASSWTGGARFPYEQYF.

This clonotype was detected ten times or more. The V call is TRBV7-6, the J call TRBJ1-4; 9 nucleotides match TRBD1. The ends lost 5 bases at V and 6 bases at J; junction bases unmatched: 7. The CDR3 covers 15 residues. Germline V gene lookup returns CDR1 SGHVS and CDR2 FNYEAQ. The DNA of the CDR3 is TGTGCCAGCAGCAAATTACAGGGGGCGGATGAAAAACTGTTTTTT. Amino acids: CASSKLQGADEKLFF. The complete variable domain, with remaining parts taken from reference TRBV7-6 and TRBJ1-4, reads GAGVSQSPRYKVTKRGQDVALRCDPISGHVSLYWYRQALGQGPEFLTYFNYEAQQDKSGLPNDRFSAERPEGSISTLTIQRTEQRDSAMYRCASSKLQGADEKLFFGSGTQLSVL.